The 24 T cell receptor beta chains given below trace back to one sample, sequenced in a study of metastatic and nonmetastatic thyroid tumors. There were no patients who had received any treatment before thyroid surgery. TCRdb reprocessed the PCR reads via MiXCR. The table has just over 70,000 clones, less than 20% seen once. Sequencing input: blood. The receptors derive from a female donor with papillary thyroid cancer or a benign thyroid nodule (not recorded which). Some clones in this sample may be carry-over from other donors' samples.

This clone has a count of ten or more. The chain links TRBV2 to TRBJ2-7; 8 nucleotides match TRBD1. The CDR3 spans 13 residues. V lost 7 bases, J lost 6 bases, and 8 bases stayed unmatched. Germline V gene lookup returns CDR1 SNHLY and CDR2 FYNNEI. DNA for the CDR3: TGTGCCAGCACAACCGGGACAGGTTCCGAGCAGTACTTC. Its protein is CASTTGTGSEQYF.

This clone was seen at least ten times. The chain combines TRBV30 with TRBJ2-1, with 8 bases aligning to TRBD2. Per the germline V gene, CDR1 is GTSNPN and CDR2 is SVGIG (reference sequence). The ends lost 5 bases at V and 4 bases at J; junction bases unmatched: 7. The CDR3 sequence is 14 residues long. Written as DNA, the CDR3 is TGTGCCTGGTTGGGGCTAGCGGGTTACAATGAGCAGTTCTTC. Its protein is CAWLGLAGYNEQFF.

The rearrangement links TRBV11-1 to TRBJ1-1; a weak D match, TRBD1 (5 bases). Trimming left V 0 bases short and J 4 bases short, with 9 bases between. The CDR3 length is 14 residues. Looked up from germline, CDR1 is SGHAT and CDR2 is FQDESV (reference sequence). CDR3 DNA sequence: TGTGCCAGCAGCTTAGCGCTGGGGGGCACTGAAGCTTTCTTT. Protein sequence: CASSLALGGTEAFF.

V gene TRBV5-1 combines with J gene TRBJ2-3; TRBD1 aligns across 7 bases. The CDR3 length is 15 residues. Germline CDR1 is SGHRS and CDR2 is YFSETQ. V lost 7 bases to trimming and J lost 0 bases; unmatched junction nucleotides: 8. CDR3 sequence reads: CASGGQVLSTDTQYF. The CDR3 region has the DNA TGCGCCAGCGGAGGACAGGTCTTGAGCACAGATACGCAGTATTTT.

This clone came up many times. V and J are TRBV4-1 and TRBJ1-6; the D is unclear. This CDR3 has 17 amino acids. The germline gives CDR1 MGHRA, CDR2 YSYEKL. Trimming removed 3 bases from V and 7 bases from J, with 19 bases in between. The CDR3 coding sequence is TGCGCCAGCAGCCATCTTGTGACGAATATAGACAATTCACCCCTCCACTTT. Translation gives CASSHLVTNIDNSPLHF.

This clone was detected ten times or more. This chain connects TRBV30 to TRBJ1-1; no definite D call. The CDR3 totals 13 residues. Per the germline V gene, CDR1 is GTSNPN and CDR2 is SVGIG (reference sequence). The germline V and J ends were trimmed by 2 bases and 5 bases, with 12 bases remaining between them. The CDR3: CAWSPNGITEAFF. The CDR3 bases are TGTGCCTGGAGTCCAAACGGGATTACTGAAGCTTTCTTT.

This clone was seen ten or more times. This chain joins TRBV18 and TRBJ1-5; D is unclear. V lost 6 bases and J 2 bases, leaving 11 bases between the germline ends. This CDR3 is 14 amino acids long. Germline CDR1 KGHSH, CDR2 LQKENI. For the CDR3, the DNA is TGTGCCAGCTCCCCCGACGGGGGCAATCAGCCCCAGCATTTT. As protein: CASSPDGGNQPQHF.

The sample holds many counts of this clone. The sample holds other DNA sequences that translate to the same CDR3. CDR3 sequence (DNA): TGCAGTGCTAGGCAGGGTGATTCCTACGAGCAGTACTTC. It is translated as CSARQGDSYEQYF. The V call is TRBV20-1, the J call TRBJ2-7; D possibly corresponds to TRBD1 (5 bases). The CDR3 consists of 13 residues. Deletions cut 3 bases from V and 1 base from J, with 10 bases between. Germline-derived CDR1 and CDR2 are DFQATT and SNEGSKA (reference sequence).

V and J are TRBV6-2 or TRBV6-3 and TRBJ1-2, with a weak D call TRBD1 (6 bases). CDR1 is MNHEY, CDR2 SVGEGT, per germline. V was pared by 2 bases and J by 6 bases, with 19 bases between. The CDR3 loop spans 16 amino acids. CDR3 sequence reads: CASSYTEQGLGDGYTF. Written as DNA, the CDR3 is TGTGCCAGCAGTTACACCGAACAGGGCCTTGGGGATGGCTACACCTTC.

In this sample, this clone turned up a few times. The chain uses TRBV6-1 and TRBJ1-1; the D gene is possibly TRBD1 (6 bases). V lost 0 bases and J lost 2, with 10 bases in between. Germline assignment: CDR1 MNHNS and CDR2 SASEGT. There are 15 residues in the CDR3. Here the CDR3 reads CASSEAWDINTEAFF. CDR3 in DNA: TGTGCCAGCAGTGAAGCCTGGGACATTAACACTGAAGCTTTCTTT.

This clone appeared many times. The CDR3 reads CASSQVGGTEQYF. The CDR3 DNA reads as TGTGCCAGCAGCCAAGTAGGCGGGACAGAGCAGTACTTC. The genes are TRBV14 and TRBJ2-7, with D perhaps TRBD1 or TRBD2 (6 bases each). Germline V gene sequence: CDR1 SGHDN, CDR2 FVKESK. V was trimmed by 1 base and J by 7 bases, leaving 11 bases between them. The CDR3 sequence is 13 residues long.

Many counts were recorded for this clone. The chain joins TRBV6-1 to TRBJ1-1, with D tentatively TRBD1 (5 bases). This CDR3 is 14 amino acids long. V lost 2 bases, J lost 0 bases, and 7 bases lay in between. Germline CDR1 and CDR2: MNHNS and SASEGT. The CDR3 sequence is CASSERGLNTEAFF. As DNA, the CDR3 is TGTGCCAGCAGTGAAAGGGGCCTGAACACTGAAGCTTTCTTT.

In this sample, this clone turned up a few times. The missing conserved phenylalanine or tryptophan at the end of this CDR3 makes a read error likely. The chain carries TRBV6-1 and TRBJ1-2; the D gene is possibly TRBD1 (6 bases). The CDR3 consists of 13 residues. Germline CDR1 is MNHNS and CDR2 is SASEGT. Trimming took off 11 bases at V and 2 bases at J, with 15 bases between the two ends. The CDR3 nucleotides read TGTGCCGGCCAGACAGGAACCAACTATGGCTACACCCTC. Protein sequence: CAGQTGTNYGYTL.

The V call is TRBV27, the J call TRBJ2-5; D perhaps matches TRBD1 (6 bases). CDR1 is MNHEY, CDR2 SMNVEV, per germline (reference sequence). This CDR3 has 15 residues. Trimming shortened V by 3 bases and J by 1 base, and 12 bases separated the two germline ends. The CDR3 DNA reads TGTGCCAGCAGTTTCCTCGGGACAAGCCAAGAGACCCAGTACTTC. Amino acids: CASSFLGTSQETQYF.

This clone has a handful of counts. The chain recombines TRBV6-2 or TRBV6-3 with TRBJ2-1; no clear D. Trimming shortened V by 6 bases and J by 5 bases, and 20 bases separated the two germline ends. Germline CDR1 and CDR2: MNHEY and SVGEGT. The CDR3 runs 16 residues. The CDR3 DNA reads TGTGCCAGCAGGAGAACATGGGCCACCGCCCACAATGAGCAGTTCTTC. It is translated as CASRRTWATAHNEQFF.

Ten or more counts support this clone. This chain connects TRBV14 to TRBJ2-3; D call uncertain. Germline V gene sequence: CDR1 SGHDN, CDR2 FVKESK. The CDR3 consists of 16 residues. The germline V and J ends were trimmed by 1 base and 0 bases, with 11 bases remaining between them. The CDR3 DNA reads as TGTGCCAGCAGCCAAGCTGTTCAACGGAGCACAGATACGCAGTATTTT. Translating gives CASSQAVQRSTDTQYF.

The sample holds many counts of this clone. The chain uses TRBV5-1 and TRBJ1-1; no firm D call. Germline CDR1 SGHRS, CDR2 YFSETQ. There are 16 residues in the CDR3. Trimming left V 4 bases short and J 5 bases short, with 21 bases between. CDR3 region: CASSLHFRSGRTEAFF. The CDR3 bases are TGCGCCAGCAGCCTACACTTTCGTAGTGGGCGAACTGAAGCTTTCTTT.

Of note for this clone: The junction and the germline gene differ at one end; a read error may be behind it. The DNA for the CDR3 is TGTGCCAGCAGTTTGGGGGGAAAGTATGGCCACACCTTC. This gives the protein CASSLGGKYGHTF. V and J are TRBV28 and TRBJ1-2, with D perhaps matching TRBD1 (5 bases). This CDR3 contains 13 residues. Looked up from germline, CDR1 is MDHEN and CDR2 is SYDVKM.

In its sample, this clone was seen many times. Written as DNA, the CDR3 is TGTGCCAGCAGCGAACAGGGCCAAGAGACCCAGTACTTC. Amino acid sequence: CASSEQGQETQYF. The rearrangement links TRBV2 to TRBJ2-5; D is possibly TRBD1 (6 bases). Trimming pared 6 bases from V and 1 base from J, leaving 9 bases between. The germline V gene has CDR1 SNHLY and CDR2 FYNNEI. This CDR3 is built from 13 residues.

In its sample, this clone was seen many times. Written as DNA, the CDR3 is TGTGCCTGGAGTACCAGGGGCTCCTACGAGCAGTACTTC. It translates to CAWSTRGSYEQYF. The gene calls are TRBV30 and TRBJ2-7, with D possibly TRBD1 on 6 matching bases. The CDR3 runs 13 residues. The germline gives CDR1 GTSNPN, CDR2 SVGIG (reference sequence). Trimming removed 2 bases from V and 0 bases from J, with 8 bases in between. The complete variable domain, with remaining parts taken from reference TRBV30 and TRBJ2-7, reads SQTIHQWPATLVQPVGSPLSLECTVEGTSNPNLYWYRQAAGRGLQLLFYSVGIGQISSEVPQNLSASRPQDRQFILSSKKLLLSDSGFYLCAWSTRGSYEQYFGPGTRLTVT.

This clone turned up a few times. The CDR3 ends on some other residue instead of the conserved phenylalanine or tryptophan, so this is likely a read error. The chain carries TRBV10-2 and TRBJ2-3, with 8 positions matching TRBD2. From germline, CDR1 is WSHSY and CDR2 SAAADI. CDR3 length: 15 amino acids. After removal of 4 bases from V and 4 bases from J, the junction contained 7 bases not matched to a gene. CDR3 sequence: CASSVPAGVPDTQYS. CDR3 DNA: TGCGCCAGCAGTGTTCCAGCGGGAGTGCCAGATACGCAGTATTCT.

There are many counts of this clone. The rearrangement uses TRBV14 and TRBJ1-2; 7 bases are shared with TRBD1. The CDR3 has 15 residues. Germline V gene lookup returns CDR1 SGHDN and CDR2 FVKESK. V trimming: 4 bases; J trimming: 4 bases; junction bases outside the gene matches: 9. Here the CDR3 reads CASSRNRGIPYGYTF. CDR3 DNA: TGTGCCAGCAGCCGTAACAGGGGCATTCCCTATGGCTACACCTTC.

The DNA for the CDR3 is TGTGCCTGGGGCGGCGGGCGGATCACAGATACGCAGTATTTT. Amino acid sequence: CAWGGGRITDTQYF. This chain connects TRBV30 to TRBJ2-3, with a possible D match to TRBD2 (5 bases). V gave up 5 bases and J gave up 2 bases, with 14 bases separating them. The CDR3 spans 14 residues. From germline, CDR1 is GTSNPN and CDR2 SVGIG (reference sequence). Based on the CDR3 plus reference TRBV30 and TRBJ2-3, the full variable domain is SQTIHQWPATLVQPVGSPLSLECTVEGTSNPNLYWYRQAAGRGLQLLFYSVGIGQISSEVPQNLSASRPQDRQFILSSKKLLLSDSGFYLCAWGGGRITDTQYFGPGTRLTVL.

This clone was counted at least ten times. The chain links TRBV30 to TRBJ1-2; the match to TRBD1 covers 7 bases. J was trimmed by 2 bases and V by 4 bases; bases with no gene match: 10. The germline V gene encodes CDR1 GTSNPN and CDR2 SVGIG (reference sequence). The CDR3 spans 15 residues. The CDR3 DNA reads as TGTGCCTGGACCTATCCCGACAGGGCGAACTATGGCTACACCTTC. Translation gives CAWTYPDRANYGYTF.